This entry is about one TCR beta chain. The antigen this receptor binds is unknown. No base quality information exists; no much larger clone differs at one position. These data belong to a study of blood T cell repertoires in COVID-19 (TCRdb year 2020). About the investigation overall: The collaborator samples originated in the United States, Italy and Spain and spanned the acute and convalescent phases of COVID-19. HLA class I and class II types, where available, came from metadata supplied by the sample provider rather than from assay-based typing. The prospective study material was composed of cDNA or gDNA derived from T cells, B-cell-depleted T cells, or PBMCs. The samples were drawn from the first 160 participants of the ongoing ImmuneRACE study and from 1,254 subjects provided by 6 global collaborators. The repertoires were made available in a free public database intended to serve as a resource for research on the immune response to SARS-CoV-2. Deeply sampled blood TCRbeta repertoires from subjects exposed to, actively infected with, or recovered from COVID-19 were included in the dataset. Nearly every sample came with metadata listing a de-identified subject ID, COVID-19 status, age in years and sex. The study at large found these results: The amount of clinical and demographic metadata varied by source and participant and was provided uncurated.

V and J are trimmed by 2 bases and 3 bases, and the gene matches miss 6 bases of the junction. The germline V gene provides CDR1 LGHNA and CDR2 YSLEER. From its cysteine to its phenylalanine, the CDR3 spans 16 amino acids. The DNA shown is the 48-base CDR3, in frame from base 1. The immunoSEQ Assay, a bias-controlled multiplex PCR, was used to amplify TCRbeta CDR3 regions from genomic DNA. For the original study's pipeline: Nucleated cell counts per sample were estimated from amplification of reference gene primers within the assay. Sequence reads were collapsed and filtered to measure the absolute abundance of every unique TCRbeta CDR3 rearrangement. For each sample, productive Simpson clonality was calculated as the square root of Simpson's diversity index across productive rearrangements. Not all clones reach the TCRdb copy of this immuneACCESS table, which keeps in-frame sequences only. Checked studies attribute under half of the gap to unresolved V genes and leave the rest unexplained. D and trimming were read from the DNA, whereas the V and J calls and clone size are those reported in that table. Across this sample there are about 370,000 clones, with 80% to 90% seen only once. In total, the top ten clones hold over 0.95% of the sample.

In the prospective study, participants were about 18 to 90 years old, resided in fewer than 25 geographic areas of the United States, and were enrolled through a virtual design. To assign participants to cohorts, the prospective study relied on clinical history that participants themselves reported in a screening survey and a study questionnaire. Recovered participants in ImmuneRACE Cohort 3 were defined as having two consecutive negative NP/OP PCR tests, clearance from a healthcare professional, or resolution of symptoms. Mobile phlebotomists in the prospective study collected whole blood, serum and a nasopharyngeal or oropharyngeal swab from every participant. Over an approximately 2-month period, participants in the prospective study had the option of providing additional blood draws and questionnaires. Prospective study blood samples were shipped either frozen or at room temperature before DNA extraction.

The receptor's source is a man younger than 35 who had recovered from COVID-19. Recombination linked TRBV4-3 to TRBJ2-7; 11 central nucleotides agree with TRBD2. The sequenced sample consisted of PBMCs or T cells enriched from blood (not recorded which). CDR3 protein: CASSQFSGTSGYEQYF. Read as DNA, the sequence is TGCGCCAGCAGCCAATTTTCCGGGACTAGCGGCTACGAGCAGTACTTC.